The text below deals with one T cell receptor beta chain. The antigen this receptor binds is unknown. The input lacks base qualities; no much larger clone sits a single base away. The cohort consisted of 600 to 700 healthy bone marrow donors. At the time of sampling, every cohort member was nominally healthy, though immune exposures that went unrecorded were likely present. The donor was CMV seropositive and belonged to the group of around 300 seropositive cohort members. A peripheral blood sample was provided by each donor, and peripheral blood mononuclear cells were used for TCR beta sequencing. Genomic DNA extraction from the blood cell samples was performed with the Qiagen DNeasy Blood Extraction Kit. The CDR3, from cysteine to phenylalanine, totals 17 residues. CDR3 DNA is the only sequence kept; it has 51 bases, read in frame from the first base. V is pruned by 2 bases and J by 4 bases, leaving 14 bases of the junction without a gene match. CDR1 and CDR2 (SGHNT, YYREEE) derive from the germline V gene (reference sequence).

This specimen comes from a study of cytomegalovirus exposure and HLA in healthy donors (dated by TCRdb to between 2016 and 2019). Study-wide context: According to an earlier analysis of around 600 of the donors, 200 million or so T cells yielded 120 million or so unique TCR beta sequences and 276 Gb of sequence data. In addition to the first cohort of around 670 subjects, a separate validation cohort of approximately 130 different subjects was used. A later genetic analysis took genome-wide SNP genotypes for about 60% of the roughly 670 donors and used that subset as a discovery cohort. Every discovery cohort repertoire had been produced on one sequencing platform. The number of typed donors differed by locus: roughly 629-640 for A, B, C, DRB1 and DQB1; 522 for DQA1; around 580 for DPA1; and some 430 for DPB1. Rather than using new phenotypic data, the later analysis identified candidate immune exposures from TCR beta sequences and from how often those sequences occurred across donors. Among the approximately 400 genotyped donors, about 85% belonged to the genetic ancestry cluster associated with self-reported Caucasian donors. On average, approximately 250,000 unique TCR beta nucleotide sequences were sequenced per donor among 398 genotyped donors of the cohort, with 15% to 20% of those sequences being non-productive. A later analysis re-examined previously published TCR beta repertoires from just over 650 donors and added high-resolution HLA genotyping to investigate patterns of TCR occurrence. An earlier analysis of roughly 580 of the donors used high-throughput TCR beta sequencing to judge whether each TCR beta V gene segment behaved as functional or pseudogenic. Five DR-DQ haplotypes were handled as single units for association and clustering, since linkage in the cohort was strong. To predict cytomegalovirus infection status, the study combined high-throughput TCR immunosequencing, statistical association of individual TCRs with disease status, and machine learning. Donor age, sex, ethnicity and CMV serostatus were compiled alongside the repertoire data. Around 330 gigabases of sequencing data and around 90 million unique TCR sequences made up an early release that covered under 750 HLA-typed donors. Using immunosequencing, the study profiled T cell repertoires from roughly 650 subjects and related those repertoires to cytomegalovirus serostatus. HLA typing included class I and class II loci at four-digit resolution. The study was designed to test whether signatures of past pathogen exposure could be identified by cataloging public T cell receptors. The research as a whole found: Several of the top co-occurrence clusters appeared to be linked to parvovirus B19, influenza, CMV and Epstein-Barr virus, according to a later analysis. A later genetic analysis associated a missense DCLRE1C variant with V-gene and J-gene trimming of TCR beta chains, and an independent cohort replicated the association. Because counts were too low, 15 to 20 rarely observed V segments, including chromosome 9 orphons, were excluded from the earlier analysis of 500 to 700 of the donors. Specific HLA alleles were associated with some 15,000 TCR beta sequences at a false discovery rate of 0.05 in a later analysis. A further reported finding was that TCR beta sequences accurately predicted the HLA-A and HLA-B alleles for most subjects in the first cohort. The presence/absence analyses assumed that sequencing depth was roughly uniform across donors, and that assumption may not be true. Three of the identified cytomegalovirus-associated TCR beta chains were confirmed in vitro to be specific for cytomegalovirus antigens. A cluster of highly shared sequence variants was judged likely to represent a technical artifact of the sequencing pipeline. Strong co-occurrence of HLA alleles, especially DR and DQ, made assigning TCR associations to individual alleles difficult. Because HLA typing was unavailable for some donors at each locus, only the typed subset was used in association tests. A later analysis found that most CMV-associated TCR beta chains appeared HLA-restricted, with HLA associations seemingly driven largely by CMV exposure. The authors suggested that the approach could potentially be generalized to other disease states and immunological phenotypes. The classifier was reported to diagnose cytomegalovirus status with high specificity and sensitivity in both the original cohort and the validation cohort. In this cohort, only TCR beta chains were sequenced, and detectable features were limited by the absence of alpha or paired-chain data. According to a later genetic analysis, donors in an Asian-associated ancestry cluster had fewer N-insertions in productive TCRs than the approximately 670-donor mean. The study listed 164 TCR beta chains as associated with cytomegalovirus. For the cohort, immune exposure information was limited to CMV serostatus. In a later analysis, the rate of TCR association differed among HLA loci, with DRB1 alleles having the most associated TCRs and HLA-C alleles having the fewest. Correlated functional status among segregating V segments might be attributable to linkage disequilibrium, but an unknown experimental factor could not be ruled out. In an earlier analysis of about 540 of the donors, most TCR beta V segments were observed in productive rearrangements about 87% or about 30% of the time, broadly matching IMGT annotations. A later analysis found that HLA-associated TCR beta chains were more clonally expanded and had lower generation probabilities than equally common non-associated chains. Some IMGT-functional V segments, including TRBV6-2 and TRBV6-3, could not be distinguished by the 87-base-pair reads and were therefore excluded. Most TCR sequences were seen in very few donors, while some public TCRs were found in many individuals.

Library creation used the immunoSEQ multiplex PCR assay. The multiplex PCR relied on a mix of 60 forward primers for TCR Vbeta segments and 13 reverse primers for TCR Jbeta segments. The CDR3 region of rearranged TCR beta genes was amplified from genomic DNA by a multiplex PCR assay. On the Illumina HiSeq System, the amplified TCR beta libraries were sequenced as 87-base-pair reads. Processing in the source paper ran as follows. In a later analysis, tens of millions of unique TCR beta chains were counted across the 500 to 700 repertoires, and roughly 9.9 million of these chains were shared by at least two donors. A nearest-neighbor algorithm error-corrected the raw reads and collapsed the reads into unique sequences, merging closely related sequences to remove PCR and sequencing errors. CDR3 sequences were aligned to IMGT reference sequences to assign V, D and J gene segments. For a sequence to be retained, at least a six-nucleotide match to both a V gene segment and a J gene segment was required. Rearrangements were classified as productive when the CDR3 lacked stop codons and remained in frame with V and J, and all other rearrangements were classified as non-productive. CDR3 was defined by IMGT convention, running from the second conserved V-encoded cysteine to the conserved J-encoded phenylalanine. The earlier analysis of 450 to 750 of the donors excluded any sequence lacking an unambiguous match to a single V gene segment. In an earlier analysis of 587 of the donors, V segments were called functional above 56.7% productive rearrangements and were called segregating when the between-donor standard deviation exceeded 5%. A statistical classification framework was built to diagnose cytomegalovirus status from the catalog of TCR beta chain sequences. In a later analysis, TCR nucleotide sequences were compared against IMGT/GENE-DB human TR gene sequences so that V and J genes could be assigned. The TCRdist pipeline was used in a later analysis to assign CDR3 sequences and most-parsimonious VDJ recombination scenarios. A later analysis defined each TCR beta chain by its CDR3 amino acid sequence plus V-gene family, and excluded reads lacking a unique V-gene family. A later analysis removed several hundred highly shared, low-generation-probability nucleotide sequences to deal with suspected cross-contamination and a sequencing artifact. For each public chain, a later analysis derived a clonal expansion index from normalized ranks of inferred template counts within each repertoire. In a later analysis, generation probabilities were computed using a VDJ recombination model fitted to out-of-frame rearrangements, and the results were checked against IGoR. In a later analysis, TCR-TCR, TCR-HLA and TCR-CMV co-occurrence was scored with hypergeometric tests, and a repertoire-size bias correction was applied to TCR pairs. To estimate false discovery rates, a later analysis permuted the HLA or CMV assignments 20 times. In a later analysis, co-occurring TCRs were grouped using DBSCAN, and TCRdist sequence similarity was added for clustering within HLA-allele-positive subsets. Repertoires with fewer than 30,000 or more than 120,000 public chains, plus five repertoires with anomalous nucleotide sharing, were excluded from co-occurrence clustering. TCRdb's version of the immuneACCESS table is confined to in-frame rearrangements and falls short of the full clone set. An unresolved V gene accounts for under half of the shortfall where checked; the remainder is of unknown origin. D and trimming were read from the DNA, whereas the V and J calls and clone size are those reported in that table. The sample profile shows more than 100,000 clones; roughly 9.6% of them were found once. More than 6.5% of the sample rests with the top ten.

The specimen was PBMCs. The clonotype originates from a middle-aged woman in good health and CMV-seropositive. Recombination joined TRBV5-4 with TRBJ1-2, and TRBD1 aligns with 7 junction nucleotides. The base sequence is TGTGCCAGCAGCTTTCCGGGACAGCTCTCGGCGGGCTATGGCTACACCTTC. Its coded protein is CASSFPGQLSAGYGYTF.